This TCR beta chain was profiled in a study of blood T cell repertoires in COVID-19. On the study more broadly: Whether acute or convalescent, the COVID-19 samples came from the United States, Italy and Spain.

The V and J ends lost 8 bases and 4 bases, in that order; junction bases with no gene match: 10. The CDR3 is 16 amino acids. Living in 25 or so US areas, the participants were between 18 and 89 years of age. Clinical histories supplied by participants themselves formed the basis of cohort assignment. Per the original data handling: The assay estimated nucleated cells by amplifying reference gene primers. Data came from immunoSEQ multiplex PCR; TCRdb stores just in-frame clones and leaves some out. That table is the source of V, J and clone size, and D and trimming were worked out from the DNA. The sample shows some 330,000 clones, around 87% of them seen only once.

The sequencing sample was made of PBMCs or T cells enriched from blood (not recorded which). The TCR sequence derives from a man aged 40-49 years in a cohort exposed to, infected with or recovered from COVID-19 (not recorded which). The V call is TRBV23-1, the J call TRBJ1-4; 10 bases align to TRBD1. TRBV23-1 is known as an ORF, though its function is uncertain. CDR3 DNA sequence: TGCGCCAGCCCCCACGACAGGGGGCGAGGTAATGAAAAACTGTTTTTT. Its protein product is CASPHDRGRGNEKLFF.